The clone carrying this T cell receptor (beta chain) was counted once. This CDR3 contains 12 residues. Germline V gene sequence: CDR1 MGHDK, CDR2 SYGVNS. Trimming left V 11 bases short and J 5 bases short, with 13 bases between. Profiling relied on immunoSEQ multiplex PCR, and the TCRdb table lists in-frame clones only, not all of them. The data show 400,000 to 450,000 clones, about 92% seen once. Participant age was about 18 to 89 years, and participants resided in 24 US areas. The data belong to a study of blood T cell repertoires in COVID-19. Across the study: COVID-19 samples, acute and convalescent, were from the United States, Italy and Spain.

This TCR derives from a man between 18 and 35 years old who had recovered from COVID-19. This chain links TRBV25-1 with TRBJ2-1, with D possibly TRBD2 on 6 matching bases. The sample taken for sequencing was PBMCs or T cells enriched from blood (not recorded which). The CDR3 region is CAAGGTDNEQFF. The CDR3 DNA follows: TGTGCCGCAGGTGGGACTGACAATGAGCAGTTCTTC.